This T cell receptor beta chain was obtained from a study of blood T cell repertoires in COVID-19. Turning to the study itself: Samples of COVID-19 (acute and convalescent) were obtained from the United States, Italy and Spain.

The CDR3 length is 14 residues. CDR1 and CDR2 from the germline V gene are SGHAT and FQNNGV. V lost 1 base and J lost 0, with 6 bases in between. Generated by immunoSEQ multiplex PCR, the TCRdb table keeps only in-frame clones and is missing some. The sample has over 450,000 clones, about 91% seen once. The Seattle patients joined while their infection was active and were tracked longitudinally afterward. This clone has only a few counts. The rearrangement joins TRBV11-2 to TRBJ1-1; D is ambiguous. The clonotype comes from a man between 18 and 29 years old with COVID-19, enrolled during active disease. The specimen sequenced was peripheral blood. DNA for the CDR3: TGTGCCAGCAGCTTAGTGGGAGTGAACACTGAAGCTTTCTTT. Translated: CASSLVGVNTEAFF.